This TCR beta chain is from a study of monozygotic twins with inflammatory bowel disease (dated by TCRdb to between 2018 and 2020). With respect to the entire study: The full study comprised some 30 monozygotic twin pairs: nine German pairs (four IBD-concordant, five IBD-discordant) and 19 IBD-discordant Danish pairs. Each individual had, on average, about 151 000 unique TCRalpha sequences and 181 000 unique TCRbeta sequences available for analysis. The search for disease-associated traits relied mainly on comparing, within discordant pairs, IBD patients with their genetically identical healthy co-twins.

With respect to this clonotype: Its antigen is unknown.

From each donor, a roughly 2.3 ml peripheral blood sample was collected into PAXgene tubes and stored at -80 degrees C. Total RNA was isolated from whole blood with the PAXgene blood miRNA kit on an automated QIAcube, without T cell sorting. Peripheral blood from monozygotic twin pairs, either concordant or discordant for inflammatory bowel disease, underwent deep TCRalpha and TCRbeta repertoire profiling that used unique molecular barcoding. Smoking habits were recorded for all twin pairs, and each individual was classified as a current, former or never smoker. What the authors observed across the whole study: The results gave no support for a single strong signal or clonotype linked to IBD. TCRbeta repertoire diversity, by inverse Simpson index, was decreased in IBD patients compared with their healthy co-twins. Because patients were on differing immunosuppressive treatments, the repertoires may have picked up extra background noise and inter-individual variability. The analysis was unable to tell apart different T cell subtypes. IBD patients shared fewer clonotypes with other individuals than healthy twins did, most markedly in patients showing signs of disease activity. Concordant and discordant twins showed no difference in repertoire similarity, possibly because of limited statistical power.

The CDR3 contains 17 residues, cysteine and phenylalanine counted. The DNA is not on file. Reading the germline V gene gives CDR1 MDHEN and CDR2 SYDVKM. The library was generated by 5' RACE. For each TCR library, 3,500 to 4,000 ng of total RNA was used. For each sample, cDNA synthesis with SMARTScribe reverse transcriptase was split into eight separate reactions. During cDNA synthesis, template switching introduced unique molecular identifiers that contained a 6-nucleotide sample barcode. Two nested PCRs of about 16 and 10 cycles amplified the TCRalpha and TCRbeta cDNA, and bead purification followed each PCR. Before amplification, the cDNA was treated with uracil DNA-glycosylase and purified using the QIAquick PCR purification kit. In the second PCR, Illumina TruSeq-compatible adapters and sample-specific barcodes were added. Library quality and concentration were assessed using TapeStation and Qubit, and 5 to 6 ng of each library was pooled. Sequencing of the pooled libraries was done on an Illumina HiSeq2500 single-index Rapid Run using custom sequencing primers and 2 x 100 bp reads. From the authors' description of their analysis: PCR and sequencing errors were corrected by UMI-based consensus assembly using MiGEC version 1.2.6. V(D)J alignment, clonotype assembly and CDR3 extraction were performed with MiXCR version 2.1.1. Normalisation of gene usage, clonotype sharing and MAIT/NKT TCR abundance was achieved by analysing the top 1000, 10 000 and 20 000 clonotypes per sample. After downsampling to 27 000 UMIs, diversity was calculated as the inverse Simpson index using the vegan R package. Paired Mann-Whitney U tests were applied to discordant twin pairs, with Benjamini-Hochberg correction for multiple testing. The reads, reprocessed by TCRdb, yield one row per CDR3 protein sequence and no DNA. These V and J calls derive from TCRdb rather than the authors' analysis. The sample table includes about 41,000 distinct CDR3 sequences. The ten largest clonotypes hold approximately 5.3% of the sample.

This chain is built from TRBV28 and TRBJ2-2. Material for sequencing was blood. This TCR was recovered from a human donor with ulcerative colitis or Crohn's disease, or a healthy co-twin of an affected twin (not recorded which). The encoded CDR3 is CASSLGFDKPNTGELFF. Supplemented by the reference TRBV28 and TRBJ2-2 proteins around the CDR3, the complete variable domain is DVKVTQSSRYLVKRTGEKVFLECVQDMDHENMFWYRQDPGLGLRLIYFSYDVKMKEKGDIPEGYSVSREKKERFSLILESASTNQTSMYLCASSLGFDKPNTGELFFGEGSRLTVL.